This T cell receptor (beta chain) was retrieved from a study of blood T cell repertoires in COVID-19. Looking at the study overall: Acute and convalescent COVID-19 specimens originated in the United States, Italy and Spain. T cells, B-cell-depleted T cells, or PBMCs provided the cDNA or gDNA that served as material.

Profiled with immunoSEQ multiplex PCR; TCRdb holds only in-frame clones, not every one. The sample includes a few hundred thousand clones, approximately 80% of them seen just once. The CDR3 consists of 14 residues. V lost 2 bases, J lost 3 bases, and 10 bases lay in between. CDR1 and CDR2 from the germline V gene are SEHNR and FQNEAQ (reference sequence). The chain couples TRBV7-9 to TRBJ1-2; TRBD1 might be the D (5 bases). The receptor was isolated from a man aged 25-45 years who had recovered from COVID-19. The sample consisted of peripheral blood. The CDR3 bases are TGTGCCAGCAGCTTAAGCAGGGCCGACTATGGCTACACCTTC. Protein product: CASSLSRADYGYTF.